The clone carrying this TCR beta chain was seen many times. Its antigen is unidentified. The data are from a study of T cells in Graves' hyperthyroidism and ophthalmopathy. Study details: The blood sample was taken at first diagnosis, before treatment began.

General observations from the study: Blood samples included most of the expanded thyroid clonotypes exceeding 0.001.

Diagnoses rested on clinical symptoms, serum thyroxine and TRAb, thyroid ultrasound and orbital computed tomography. Amplification yielded TCR beta CDR3 regions, with RNA transcripts as the source. Using the HTBI primer set, a first-round RT-PCR was run on the TCR CDR3. Via MiXCR, TCRdb re-called the multiplex PCR reads, giving one row per CDR3 protein. The table includes 360,000 or so distinct CDR3 sequences, 19% detected once. The specimen sequenced was blood. The receptor comes from a woman under 30 with Graves' hyperthyroidism.

This CDR3 is CASSSAGPIYF. The CDR3 bases are TGTGCCAGCAGCTCCGCAGGCCCCATATATTTT. The chain joins TRBV3-1 to TRBJ1-3; D remains unclear. This CDR3 region has 11 residues. The V gene lost 5 bases and the J gene lost 11 bases, with 10 bases spanning the gap. CDR1 is LGHDT and CDR2 is YNNKEL in the germline V gene (reference sequence).